Each of the 17 T cell receptor beta chains below was sequenced from the same sample in a study of T-cell reconstitution after alpha-beta-depleted transplantation in children. Using unique molecular identifiers, the investigators prepared the TCRbeta library. From the PCR reads, TCRdb called clonotypes with MiXCR, one entry per CDR3 protein. The repertoire has fewer than 550,000 distinct CDR3 sequences, roughly an eighth of them found once; the top ten carry 12% to 15%. Here the sequenced sample was PBMCs, mostly from graft donor cells, taken 180 days after TCRalphabeta/CD19-depleted stem cell transplant. These receptor sequences come from a female patient aged 2-9 years who had a stem cell transplant for aplastic anemia, so the T cells may come from the graft donor.

This clonotype was detected only a few times. The CDR3 protein is CSARATGGPWETQYF. The CDR3 DNA reads TGCAGTGCTAGGGCGACAGGGGGTCCCTGGGAGACCCAGTACTTC. The chain recombines TRBV20-1 with TRBJ2-5, with TRBD1 matching over 9 bases. This CDR3 has 15 residues. V shed 3 bases and J 5 bases; nucleotides not matched to a gene: 10. CDR1 is DFQATT, CDR2 SNEGSKA, per germline (reference sequence).

This clonotype turned up a few times. The rearrangement joins TRBV7-9 to TRBJ2-5; 7 bases align to TRBD1. This CDR3 is built from 13 residues. V lost 1 base and J lost 8; bases outside the gene matches: 4. Germline V gene data show CDR1 as SEHNR and CDR2 as FQNEAQ (reference sequence). CDR3 coding DNA: TGTGCCAGCAGCTTAGGCCGGGACAGAACCCAGTACTTC. It codes for CASSLGRDRTQYF.

A few counts support this clonotype. The V and J genes are TRBV3-1 and TRBJ2-1; 14 nucleotides line up with TRBD2. Germline V gives CDR1 LGHDT, CDR2 YNNKEL (reference sequence). Unmatched junction bases numbered 10, after V lost 1 base and J lost 8 bases. The CDR3 runs to 18 residues. CDR3 DNA: TGTGCCAGCAGCCAAGGACTAGCGGGAGGGTCTTTTAAGGATGAGCAGTTCTTC. It codes for CASSQGLAGGSFKDEQFF.

The CDR3 protein is CATSLTGFSYNEQFF. The CDR3 DNA follows: TGTGCCACCAGCCTGACAGGGTTCTCCTACAATGAGCAGTTCTTC. The chain employs TRBV24-1 and TRBJ2-1, with 7 positions matching TRBD1. The CDR3 loop spans 15 amino acids. V was pared by 7 bases and J by 0 bases, with 5 bases of the junction left unmatched. Germline loops: CDR1 KGHDR, CDR2 SFDVKD.

This clonotype was observed at least ten times. The CDR3 DNA reads as TGTGCCAGCAGTCTCAGGGAAACTAATGAAAAACTGTTTTTT. The encoded protein is CASSLRETNEKLFF. V is TRBV12-3 or TRBV12-4 and J is TRBJ1-4; TRBD1 is a possible D gene (5 bases). The CDR3 loop spans 14 amino acids. Trimming removed 5 bases from V and 1 base from J, with 8 bases in between.

The sample holds many counts of this clonotype. V gene TRBV7-2 combines with J gene TRBJ1-3; 7 nucleotides match TRBD1. Germline lookup yields CDR1 SGHTA and CDR2 FQGNSA. The ends lost 5 bases at V and 0 bases at J; junction bases unmatched: 7. The CDR3 runs 16 residues. CDR3 DNA sequence: TGTGCCAGCAGCCCCTGGGGACAGATCTCTGGAAACACCATATATTTT. It is translated as CASSPWGQISGNTIYF.

This clonotype was detected a few times. V is TRBV9 and J is TRBJ1-2; possible D gene TRBD1, 5 bases. The V end was cut by 0 bases, the J end by 8 bases, with 20 bases between. This CDR3 is built from 16 residues. Germline CDR1 reads SGDLS; CDR2 reads YYNGEE. This CDR3 is CASSVVQDPTIRGYTF. CDR3 nucleotide sequence: TGTGCCAGCAGCGTAGTACAGGACCCTACTATTAGAGGCTACACCTTC. The whole variable domain, filled in from reference TRBV9 and TRBJ1-2, reads DSGVTQTPKHLITATGQRVTLRCSPRSGDLSVYWYQQSLDQGLQFLIQYYNGEERAKGNILERFSAQQFPDLHSELNLSSLELGDSALYFCASSVVQDPTIRGYTFGSGTRLTVV.

This chain uses TRBV7-9 with TRBJ1-4; 7 bases agree with TRBD1. Germline V lookup: CDR1 SEHNR, CDR2 FQNEAQ (reference sequence). V lost 8 bases to trimming and J lost 0 bases; unmatched junction nucleotides: 3. The CDR3 totals 14 residues. CDR3 protein: CASGDRATNEKLFF. The CDR3 DNA follows: TGTGCCAGCGGTGACAGGGCAACTAATGAAAAACTGTTTTTT.

The chain links TRBV6-2 or TRBV6-3 to TRBJ2-7; D is undetermined. From germline, CDR1 is MNHEY and CDR2 SVGEGT. Trimming took 0 bases from V and 3 from J, leaving 6 bases between them. This CDR3 spans 13 amino acids. CDR3 region: CASSYSKVYEQYF. The DNA of the CDR3 is TGTGCCAGCAGTTACTCGAAAGTCTACGAGCAGTACTTC.

This clonotype occurred a few times. This chain links TRBV12-3 or TRBV12-4 with TRBJ2-1; 7 positions match TRBD2. This CDR3 is 16 amino acids long. V trimming: 3 bases; J trimming: 3 bases; junction bases outside the gene matches: 8. CDR3 nucleotide sequence: TGTGCCAGCAGTTTCCACCAAGCGGGGAACTACAATGAGCAGTTCTTC. This gives the protein CASSFHQAGNYNEQFF.

This clonotype was picked up many times. This sequence joins TRBV7-9 and TRBJ2-3; possibly TRBD2 for D (6 bases). The germline CDR1 and CDR2 sequences are SEHNR and FQNEAQ (reference sequence). With 5 bases removed from V and 2 bases from J, the gap between germline ends came to 11 bases. This CDR3 region has 14 residues. This CDR3 is CASSPEGYTDTQYF. CDR3 nucleotide sequence: TGTGCCAGCAGCCCGGAGGGCTACACAGATACGCAGTATTTT.

V gene TRBV4-3 combines with J gene TRBJ2-3; D is ambiguous. CDR3 length equals 16 residues. With 1 base removed from V and 0 bases from J, the gap between germline ends came to 11 bases. Germline CDR1 and CDR2: LGHNA and YSLEER. CDR3 DNA sequence: TGCGCCAGCAGCCAAGGGTCCCTCGGGAGCACAGATACGCAGTATTTT. Its translation: CASSQGSLGSTDTQYF.

CDR3 region: CASSFATETQYF. The CDR3 bases are TGTGCCAGCAGTTTCGCGACAGAGACCCAGTACTTC. The chain combines TRBV11-1 with TRBJ2-5, with D unclear. Germline CDR1 reads SGHAT; CDR2 reads FQDESV (reference sequence). Trimming removed 6 bases at V and 4 bases at J, with 9 bases between. The CDR3 sequence is 12 residues long. Full variable domain (outside the CDR3, taken from reference TRBV11-1 and TRBJ2-5): EAEVAQSPRYKITEKSQAVAFWCDPISGHATLYWYRQILGQGPELLVQFQDESVVDDSQLPKDRFSAERLKGVDSTLKIQPAELGDSAMYLCASSFATETQYFGPGTRLLVL.

This chain links TRBV6-2 or TRBV6-3 with TRBJ2-1; 13 positions agree with TRBD2. Trimming cost V 7 bases and J 3 bases; bases outside gene matches: 18. Germline V gene data show CDR1 as MNHEY and CDR2 as SVGEGT. This CDR3 has 20 amino acids. CDR3 protein: CASTTGQGRGLAGVYNEQFF. In DNA, the CDR3 is TGTGCCAGCACCACCGGACAGGGGAGAGGACTAGCGGGGGTCTACAATGAGCAGTTCTTC.

This clonotype appeared a few times. J is TRBJ1-2 and V is TRBV12-3 or TRBV12-4; 11 nucleotides line up with TRBD1. The V gene end was trimmed by 5 bases and the J gene end by 5 bases; junction bases not matched to a gene: 7. The CDR3 is 15 amino acids. The CDR3 here is CASSRGQGARYGYTF. The CDR3 nucleotides read TGTGCCAGCAGTCGAGGACAGGGGGCGAGGTATGGCTACACCTTC.

CDR3 nucleotides: TGCGCCAGCAGCCCAGGGGCGAATCAGCCCCAGCATTTT. The encoded protein is CASSPGANQPQHF. The chain is built from TRBV5-1 and TRBJ1-5, with a tentative D call TRBD1 (6 bases). CDR1 and CDR2 (germline): SGHRS, YFSETQ. V dropped 4 bases and J dropped 4 bases, with 9 bases sitting between them. The CDR3 consists of 13 residues.

This clonotype was observed a few times. The rearrangement links TRBV11-1 to TRBJ2-5; D is ambiguous. The CDR3 extends over 18 amino acids. Germline V CDR1 and CDR2: SGHAT, FQDESV (reference sequence). Between the trimmed V and J ends, which lost 4 bases and 5 bases, there was a span of 26 bases. In DNA form, the CDR3 reads TGTGCCAGCAGCTCGTTCAGCGCCCTCTTGGGTAGAAGGGAGACCCAGTACTTC. Amino acids: CASSSFSALLGRRETQYF.